The subject of this entry is one T cell receptor (beta chain). Its antigen is unknown. Germline CDR1 SEHNR, CDR2 FQNEAQ (reference sequence). The CDR3 covers 13 residues. The V end lost 8 bases, the J end lost 4 bases, and 13 bases lay between the germline ends. The data belong to a study of CD8+ T cells in alopecia areata. Sequencing relied on a cDNA template that was reverse transcribed from extracted RNA. Sequencing was performed with immunoSEQ multiplex PCR; in TCRdb, only in-frame clones are kept and a portion is missing. The sample has about 120,000 clones, around three fifths seen once. Treatment given: oral pan-JAK inhibitor, 5-10 mg twice daily. Both peripheral blood and punch biopsies of lesional scalp skin were obtained from patients who had alopecia areata. Notes on the study in general: For patients receiving tofacitinib, scalp clonality and expanded CD8+ clones among the top 100 significantly decreased. Among the cells sequenced in scalp samples are also the resident alphabeta T cells of normal skin.

The starting material was CD8+ T cells sorted from blood, obtained at week 24, from a patient treated with tofacitinib. This receptor was taken from a human donor with alopecia areata. The chain is built from TRBV7-9 and TRBJ2-3; TRBD1 might be the D (6 bases). CDR3 DNA sequence: TGTGCCAGCGCTTCAGGGGATTCAGATACGCAGTATTTT. Amino acids: CASASGDSDTQYF.